A selection of T cell receptor beta chains follows, all from one sample in a study. Assay: immunoSEQ multiplex PCR; the TCRdb copy retains only in-frame clones and omits some. Among some 68,000 clones listed, 80% to 95% were seen once. The sample was PBMCs. All receptors come from a man aged 35-49 years with rheumatoid arthritis. Each CDR3 is given with its conserved first and last residue. D genes are given only for firm matches. Clone size is stated in some rows and not others, as once, few, many or a class when expanded.

TRBV19	TRBJ2-3	.	.	TGTGCCAGTATGGGTCTGAGCACAGATACGCAGTATTTT	CASMGLSTDTQYF
TRBV5-6	TRBJ1-2	.	.	TGTGCCAGCGGGACGGACTATGGCTACACCTTC	CASGTDYGYTF
TRBV19	TRBJ2-7	.	TRBD2	TGTGCCAGTAGTATAGGGCTAGCGGACATCTACGAGCAGTACTTC	CASSIGLADIYEQYF
TRBV9	TRBJ2-1	once	TRBD2	TGTGCCAGCAGCCCCGGGACTAGCGGTGACAATGAGCAGTTCTTC	CASSPGTSGDNEQFF
TRBV24-1	TRBJ2-2	.	.	TGTGCCACCAGTGATCCGGGGGCGGCCGGGGAGCTGTTTTTT	CATSDPGAAGELFF
TRBV29-1	TRBJ2-7	.	.	TGCAGCGTTGAGCTAGAAGCGCGAAGGTCCTACGAGCAGTACTTC	CSVELEARRSYEQYF
TRBV30	TRBJ1-4	.	.	TGTGCCTGGAGTGTAGAGGGCGCCCATTATGAAAAACTGTTTTTT	CAWSVEGAHYEKLFF
TRBV7-8	TRBJ1-1	.	.	TGTGCCAGCAGCTTAGTGGCCGGGAATACTGAAGCTTTCTTT	CASSLVAGNTEAFF
TRBV7-9	TRBJ2-1	.	.	TGTGCCAGCAGCTTAGCGCGGAACTTTTACAATGAGCAGTTCTTC	CASSLARNFYNEQFF
TRBV28	TRBJ2-1	.	TRBD2	TGTGCCAGCAGTTTACTAGCGGGAGGGCCCTACAATGAGCAGTTCTTC	CASSLLAGGPYNEQFF
TRBV2	TRBJ1-5	.	.	TGTGCCAGCAGTATCGGTCCCAATCAGCCCCAGCATTTT	CASSIGPNQPQHF
TRBV20-1	TRBJ1-2	.	TRBD1	TGCAGTGCTAGTCCGTTGACAGGGGGCGCCAACTATGGCTACACCTTC	CSASPLTGGANYGYTF
TRBV3-1/TRBV3-2	TRBJ1-1	.	TRBD1	TGTGCCAGCAGCCCGACAGGGTTCGGCACTGAAGCTTTCTTT	CASSPTGFGTEAFF
TRBV6-5	TRBJ1-1	once	.	TGTGCCAGCAGTCGGTTTCAGGGGAGTCGAGAAGCTTTCTTT	CASSRFQGSREAFF
TRBV7-2	TRBJ1-1	.	TRBD1	TGTGCCAGCAGTTCAGGGGGAATAACCACTGAAGCTTTCTTT	CASSSGGITTEAFF
TRBV5-1	TRBJ2-5	.	TRBD2	TGCGCCAGCAAGGAGGACTTGGGACTAGCGGGAATTGAGACCCAGTACTTC	CASKEDLGLAGIETQYF
TRBV27	TRBJ2-7	.	TRBD2	TGTGCCAGCAGTCTCAGGGGACTAGCGGACTTCTACGAGCAGTACTTC	CASSLRGLADFYEQYF
TRBV7-2	TRBJ2-3	.	TRBD2	TGTGCCAGCAGCTTAGGACTAGCGGGAGTCACAGATACGCAGTATTTT	CASSLGLAGVTDTQYF
TRBV24-1	TRBJ2-3	once	.	TGTGCCACCAGTGACAGGGGTAGCACAGATACGCAGTATTTT	CATSDRGSTDTQYF
TRBV11-2	TRBJ2-7	.	.	TGTGCCAGCAGCCCCCCGACCGGGAACGAGCAGTACTTC	CASSPPTGNEQYF
TRBV6-5	TRBJ1-2	once	.	TGTGCCAGCAGTTACGGACGGAATTATGGCTACACCTTC	CASSYGRNYGYTF
TRBV6-5	TRBJ2-1	.	TRBD2	TGTGCCAGCAGCCCACCGGGGAGCGGGGTTGGTGAGCAGTTCTTC	CASSPPGSGVGEQFF
TRBV5-1	TRBJ1-2	.	.	TGCGCCAGCAGCTTGGCCGTTGTGACAGATTATGGCTACACCTTC	CASSLAVVTDYGYTF
TRBV11-3	TRBJ2-3	.	.	TGTGCCAGCAGCCAATGGGACGGTGCAGATACGCAGTATTTT	CASSQWDGADTQYF
TRBV6-1	TRBJ2-7	few	.	TGTGCCAGCAGTGAAGCGGGAAGGGTCCCAACACTAATCTACGAGCAGTACTTC	CASSEAGRVPTLIYEQYF
TRBV19	TRBJ2-7	.	.	TGTGCCAGTAGTCTTCTTCATGGCTACGAGCAGTACTTC	CASSLLHGYEQYF
TRBV30	TRBJ2-7	.	.	TGTGCCTGGAGTGTAACATTCTACGAGCAGTACTTC	CAWSVTFYEQYF
TRBV2	TRBJ2-5	.	.	TGTGCCAGCAGTGGGGGAGTGATGTACCAAGAGACCCAGTACTTC	CASSGGVMYQETQYF
TRBV2	TRBJ1-1	.	.	TGTGCCAGCAGGGAGGGCAGAGAGAACACTGAAGCTTTCTTT	CASREGRENTEAFF
TRBV28	TRBJ1-1	.	.	TGTGCCAGCAGCCGAGGGGACCTCCTGGACGGGGCTTTCTTT	CASSRGDLLDGAFF
TRBV7-2	TRBJ2-1	.	TRBD1	TGTGCCAGCAGCTCGACAGGGATGTCCTACAATGAGCAGTTCTTC	CASSSTGMSYNEQFF
TRBV5-1	TRBJ1-2	once	.	TGCGCCAGCAGCTTGGACGGAGGATATGGCTACACCTTC	CASSLDGGYGYTF
TRBV6-5	TRBJ1-2	.	.	TGTGCCAGCAGTTACCGGGATTACTATGGCTACACCTTC	CASSYRDYYGYTF
TRBV28	TRBJ2-1	.	TRBD2	TGTGCCAGCATGAGCGGGGGCTCCTACAATGAGCAGTTCTTC	CASMSGGSYNEQFF
TRBV16	TRBJ1-2	.	.	TGTGCCAGCAGCCCCCCACCCGCAGCGGGCTACACCTTC	CASSPPPAAGYTF
TRBV6-2/TRBV6-3	TRBJ2-5	.	.	TGTGCCAGCAGCTTACTCCAAGAGACCCAGTACTTC	CASSLLQETQYF
TRBV7-9	TRBJ1-3	.	.	TGTGCCAGCAGCTTAGCACAAGCGCTCCAGGGAAACACCATATATTTT	CASSLAQALQGNTIYF
TRBV12-3/TRBV12-4	TRBJ1-2	.	TRBD1	TGTGCCACCAGGGGGGGGCGATACTATGGCTACACCTTC	CATRGGRYYGYTF
TRBV9	TRBJ1-4	once	.	TGTGCCAGCAGCGTAGGTCAGATTAATGAAAAACTGTTTTTT	CASSVGQINEKLFF
TRBV4-1	TRBJ2-7	.	TRBD2	TGCGCCAGCAGCCAAGTGGCGGGAGTCCCCTACGAGCAGTACTTC	CASSQVAGVPYEQYF
TRBV19	TRBJ1-2	.	.	TGTGCCAGTAGGCCTCAAGGGCATTCCTATGGCTACACCTTC	CASRPQGHSYGYTF